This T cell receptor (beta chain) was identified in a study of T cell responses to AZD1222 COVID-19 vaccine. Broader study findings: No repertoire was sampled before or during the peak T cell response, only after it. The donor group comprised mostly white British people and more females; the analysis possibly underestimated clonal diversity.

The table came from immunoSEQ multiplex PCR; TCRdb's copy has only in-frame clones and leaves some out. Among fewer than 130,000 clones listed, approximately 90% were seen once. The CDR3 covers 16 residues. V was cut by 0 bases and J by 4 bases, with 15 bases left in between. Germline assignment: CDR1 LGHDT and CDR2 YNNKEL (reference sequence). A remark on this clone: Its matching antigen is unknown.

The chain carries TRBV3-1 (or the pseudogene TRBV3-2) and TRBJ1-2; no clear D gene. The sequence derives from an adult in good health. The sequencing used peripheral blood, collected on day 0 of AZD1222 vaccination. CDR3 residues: CASSQDLQLRRYGYTF. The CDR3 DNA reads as TGTGCCAGCAGCCAAGATTTACAGTTAAGGCGCTATGGCTACACCTTC.